What follows describes a single TCR beta chain. The target antigen is unknown. PCR was performed using 60 Vbeta and 13 Jbeta primers. Clones were sequenced by immunoSEQ multiplex PCR, and TCRdb holds only the in-frame ones, with some missing. Of about 130,000 clones in the sample, roughly four fifths were seen once. The germline V gene has CDR1 MNHNS and CDR2 SASEGT. Unmatched junction bases numbered 11, after V lost 8 bases and J lost 6 bases. The CDR3 spans 14 residues. This entry is derived from a study of cytomegalovirus exposure and HLA in healthy donors. Study-level findings and limits: Solely CMV serostatus was available to characterize immune exposure. A later look showed TCR association rates differing by HLA locus, highest for DRB1 and lowest for HLA-C. Some TCR beta chains (around 160 of them) were listed as cytomegalovirus-associated.

Material for sequencing was PBMCs. The source of this sequence is a woman aged 45 to 65 in good health and CMV-seronegative. The chain carries TRBV6-1 and TRBJ2-7; 9 bases fit TRBD2. CDR3 nucleotide sequence: TGTGCCAGCCGCCCGGATAGCGGGAGAGGCGAGCAGTACTTC. This codes for CASRPDSGRGEQYF.